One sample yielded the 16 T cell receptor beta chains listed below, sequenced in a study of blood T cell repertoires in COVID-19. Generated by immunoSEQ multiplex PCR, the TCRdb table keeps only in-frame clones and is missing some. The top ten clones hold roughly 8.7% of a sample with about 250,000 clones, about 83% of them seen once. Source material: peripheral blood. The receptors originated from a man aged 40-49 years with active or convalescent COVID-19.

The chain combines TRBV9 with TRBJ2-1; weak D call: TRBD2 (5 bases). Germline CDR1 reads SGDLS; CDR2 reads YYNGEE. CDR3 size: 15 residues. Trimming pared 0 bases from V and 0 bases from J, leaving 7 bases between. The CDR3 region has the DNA TGTGCCAGCAGCGTAGGAGCGGCCTCCTACAATGAGCAGTTCTTC. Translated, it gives CASSVGAASYNEQFF. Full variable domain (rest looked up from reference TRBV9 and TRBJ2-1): DSGVTQTPKHLITATGQRVTLRCSPRSGDLSVYWYQQSLDQGLQFLIQYYNGEERAKGNILERFSAQQFPDLHSELNLSSLELGDSALYFCASSVGAASYNEQFFGPGTRLTVL.

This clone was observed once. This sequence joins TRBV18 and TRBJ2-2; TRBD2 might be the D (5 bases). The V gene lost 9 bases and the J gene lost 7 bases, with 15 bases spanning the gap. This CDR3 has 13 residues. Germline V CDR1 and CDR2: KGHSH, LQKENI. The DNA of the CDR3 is TGTGCCAGTAAGACGGAGGTTGTCGGGGAGCTGTTTTTT. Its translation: CASKTEVVGELFF.

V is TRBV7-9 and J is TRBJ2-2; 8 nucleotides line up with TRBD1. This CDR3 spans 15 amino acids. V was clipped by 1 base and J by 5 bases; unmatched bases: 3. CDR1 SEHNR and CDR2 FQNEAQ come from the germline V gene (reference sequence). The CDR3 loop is CASSLVQGETGELFF. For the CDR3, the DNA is TGTGCCAGCAGCTTAGTACAGGGGGAGACCGGGGAGCTGTTTTTT.

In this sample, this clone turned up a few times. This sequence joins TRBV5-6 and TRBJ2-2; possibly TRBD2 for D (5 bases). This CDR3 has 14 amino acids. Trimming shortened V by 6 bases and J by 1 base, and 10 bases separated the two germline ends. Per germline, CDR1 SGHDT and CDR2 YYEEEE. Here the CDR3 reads CASTRGVNTGELFF. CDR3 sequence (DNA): TGTGCCAGCACCCGGGGAGTGAACACCGGGGAGCTGTTTTTT.

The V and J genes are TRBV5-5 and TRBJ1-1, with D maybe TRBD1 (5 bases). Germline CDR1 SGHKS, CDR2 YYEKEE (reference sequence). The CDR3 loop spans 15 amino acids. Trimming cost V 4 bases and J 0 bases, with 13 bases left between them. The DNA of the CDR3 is TGTGCCAGCAGCCCGCCGCGACAGATGAACACTGAAGCTTTCTTT. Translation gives CASSPPRQMNTEAFF. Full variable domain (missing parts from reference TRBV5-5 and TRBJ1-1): DAGVTQSPTHLIKTRGQQVTLRCSPISGHKSVSWYQQVLGQGPQFIFQYYEKEERGRGNFPDRFSARQFPNYSSELNVNALLLGDSALYLCASSPPRQMNTEAFFGQGTRLTVV.

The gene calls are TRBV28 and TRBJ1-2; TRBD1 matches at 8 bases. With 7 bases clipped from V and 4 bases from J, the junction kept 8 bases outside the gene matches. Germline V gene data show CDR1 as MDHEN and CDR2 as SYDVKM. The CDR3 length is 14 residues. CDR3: CASTATGGGYGYTF. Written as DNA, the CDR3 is TGTGCCAGCACCGCAACAGGGGGGGGCTATGGCTACACCTTC.

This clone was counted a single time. The chain's CDR3 is CASSLDRRLGYTF. CDR3 sequence (DNA): TGTGCCAGCAGTTTGGACAGGAGGTTGGGCTACACCTTC. V and J are TRBV28 and TRBJ1-2, with TRBD1 identical over 7 bases. Germline V CDR1 and CDR2: MDHEN, SYDVKM. Losses at the gene ends were 3 bases for V and 8 bases for J; bases not matched to a gene: 6. CDR3 size: 13 residues.

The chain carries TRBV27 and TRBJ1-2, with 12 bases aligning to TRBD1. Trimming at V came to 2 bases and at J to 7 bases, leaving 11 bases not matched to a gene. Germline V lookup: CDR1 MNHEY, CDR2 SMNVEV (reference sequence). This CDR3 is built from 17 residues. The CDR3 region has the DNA TGTGCCAGCAGTTTAGGCCCACCGGGACAGGGGGCAGGTGGCTACACCTTC. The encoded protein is CASSLGPPGQGAGGYTF.

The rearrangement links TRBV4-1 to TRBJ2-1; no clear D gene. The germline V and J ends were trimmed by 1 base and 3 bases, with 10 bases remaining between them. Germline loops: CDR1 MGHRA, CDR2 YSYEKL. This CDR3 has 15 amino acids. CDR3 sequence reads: CASSQGVSVYNEQFF. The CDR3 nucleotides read TGCGCCAGCAGCCAAGGTGTTTCGGTCTACAATGAGCAGTTCTTC.

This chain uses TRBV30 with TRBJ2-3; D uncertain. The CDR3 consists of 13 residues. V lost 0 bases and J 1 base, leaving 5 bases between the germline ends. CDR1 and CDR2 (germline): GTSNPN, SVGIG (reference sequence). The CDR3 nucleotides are TGTGCCTGGAGTGTACGGGGCACAGATACGCAGTATTTT. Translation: CAWSVRGTDTQYF.

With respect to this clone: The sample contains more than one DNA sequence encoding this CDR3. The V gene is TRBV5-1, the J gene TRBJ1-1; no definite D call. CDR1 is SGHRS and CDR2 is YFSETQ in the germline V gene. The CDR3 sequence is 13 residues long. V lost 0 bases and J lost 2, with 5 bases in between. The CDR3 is CASSLGGNTEAFF. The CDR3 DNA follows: TGCGCCAGCAGCTTGGGCGGTAACACTGAAGCTTTCTTT.

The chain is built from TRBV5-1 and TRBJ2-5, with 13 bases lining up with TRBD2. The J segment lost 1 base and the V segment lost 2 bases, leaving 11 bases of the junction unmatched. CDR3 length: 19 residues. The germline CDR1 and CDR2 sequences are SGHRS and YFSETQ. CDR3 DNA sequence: TGCGCCAGCAGCTTACCGACTAGCGGGGGGAGTACACCCCAAGAGACCCAGTACTTC. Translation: CASSLPTSGGSTPQETQYF.

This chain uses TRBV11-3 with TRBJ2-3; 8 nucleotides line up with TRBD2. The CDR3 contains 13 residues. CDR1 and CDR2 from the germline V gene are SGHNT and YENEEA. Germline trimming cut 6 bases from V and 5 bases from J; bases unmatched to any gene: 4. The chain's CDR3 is CASRGLAGDTQYF. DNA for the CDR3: TGTGCCAGCAGAGGGCTAGCGGGAGATACGCAGTATTTT. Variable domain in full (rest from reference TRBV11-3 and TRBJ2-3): EAGVVQSPRYKIIEKKQPVAFWCNPISGHNTLYWYLQNLGQGPELLIRYENEEAVDDSQLPKDRFSAERLKGVDSTLKIQPAELGDSAVYLCASRGLAGDTQYFGPGTRLTVL.

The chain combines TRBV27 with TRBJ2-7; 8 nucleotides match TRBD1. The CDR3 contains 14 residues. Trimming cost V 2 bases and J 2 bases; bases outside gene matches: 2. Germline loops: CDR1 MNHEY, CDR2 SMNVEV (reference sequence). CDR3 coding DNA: TGTGCCAGCAGTTTAGGGACAGGCCCCTACGAGCAGTACTTC. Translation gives CASSLGTGPYEQYF.

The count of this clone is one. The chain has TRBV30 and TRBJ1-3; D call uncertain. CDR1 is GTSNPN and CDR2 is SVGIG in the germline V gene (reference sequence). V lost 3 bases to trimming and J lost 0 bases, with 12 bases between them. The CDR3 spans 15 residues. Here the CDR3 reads CAWRPVPSSGNTIYF. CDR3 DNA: TGTGCCTGGAGACCAGTCCCATCCTCTGGAAACACCATATATTTT.

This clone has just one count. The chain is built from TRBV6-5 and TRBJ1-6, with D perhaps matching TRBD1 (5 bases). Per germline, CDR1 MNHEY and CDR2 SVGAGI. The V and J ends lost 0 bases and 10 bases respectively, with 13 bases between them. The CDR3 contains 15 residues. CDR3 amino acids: CASSYSEGNGSPLHF. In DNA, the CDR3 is TGTGCCAGCAGTTACTCGGAGGGGAACGGGTCACCCCTCCACTTT.